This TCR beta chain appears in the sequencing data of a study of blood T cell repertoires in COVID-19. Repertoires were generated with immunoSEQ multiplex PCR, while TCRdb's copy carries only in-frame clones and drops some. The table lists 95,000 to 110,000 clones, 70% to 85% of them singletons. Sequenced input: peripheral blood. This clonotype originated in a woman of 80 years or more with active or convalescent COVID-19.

CDR3 loop: CASSFADRGREKLFF. CDR3 sequence (DNA): TGCGCCAGCAGTTTCGCGGACAGGGGCCGAGAAAAACTGTTTTTT. V usage is TRBV4-1 and J usage is TRBJ1-4, with 9 positions matching TRBD1. V shed 6 bases, J shed 8 bases, and the junction held 10 bases outside the gene matches. The germline gives CDR1 MGHRA, CDR2 YSYEKL. The CDR3 length is 15 residues.